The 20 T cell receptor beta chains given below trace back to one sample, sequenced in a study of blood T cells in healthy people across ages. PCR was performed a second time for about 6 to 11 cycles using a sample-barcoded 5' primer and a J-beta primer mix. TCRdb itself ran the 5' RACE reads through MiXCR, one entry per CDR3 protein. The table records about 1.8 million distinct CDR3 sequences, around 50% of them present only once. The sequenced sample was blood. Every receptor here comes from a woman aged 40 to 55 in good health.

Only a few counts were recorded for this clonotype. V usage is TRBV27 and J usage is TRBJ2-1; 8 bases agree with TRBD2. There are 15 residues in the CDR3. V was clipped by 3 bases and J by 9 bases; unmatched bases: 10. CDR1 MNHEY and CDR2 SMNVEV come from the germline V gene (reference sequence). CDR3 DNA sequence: TGTGCCAGCAGTTTTGAGTCTAGCGGGTTTTCTGAGCAGTTCTTC. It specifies CASSFESSGFSEQFF.

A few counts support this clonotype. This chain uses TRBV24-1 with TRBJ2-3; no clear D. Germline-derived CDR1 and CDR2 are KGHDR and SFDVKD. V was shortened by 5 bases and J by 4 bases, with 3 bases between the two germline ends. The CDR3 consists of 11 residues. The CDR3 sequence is CATSVADTQYF. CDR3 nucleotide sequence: TGTGCCACCAGTGTGGCAGATACGCAGTATTTT.

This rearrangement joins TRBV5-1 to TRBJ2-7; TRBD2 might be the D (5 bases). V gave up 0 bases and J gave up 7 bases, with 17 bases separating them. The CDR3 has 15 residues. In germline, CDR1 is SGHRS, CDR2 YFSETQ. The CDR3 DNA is TGCGCCAGCAGCTTGGGTGGTAGCGTCCACTTGGAGCAGTACTTC. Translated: CASSLGGSVHLEQYF.

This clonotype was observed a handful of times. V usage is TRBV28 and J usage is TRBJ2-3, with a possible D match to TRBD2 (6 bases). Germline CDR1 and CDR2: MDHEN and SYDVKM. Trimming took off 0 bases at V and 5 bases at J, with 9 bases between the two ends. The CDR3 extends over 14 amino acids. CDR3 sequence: CASSLWGGLDTQYF. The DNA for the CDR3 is TGTGCCAGCAGTTTATGGGGGGGACTAGATACGCAGTATTTT.

The CDR3 region is CASSLVSPARGSTYNSPLHF. The CDR3 region has the DNA TGTGCCAGCAGCTTAGTATCCCCGGCTCGGGGTTCCACCTATAATTCACCCCTCCACTTT. V and J are TRBV7-8 and TRBJ1-6; D is ambiguous. The CDR3 has 20 residues. CDR1 SGHVS and CDR2 FQNEAQ come from the germline V gene. V dropped 1 base and J dropped 2 bases, with 21 bases sitting between them.

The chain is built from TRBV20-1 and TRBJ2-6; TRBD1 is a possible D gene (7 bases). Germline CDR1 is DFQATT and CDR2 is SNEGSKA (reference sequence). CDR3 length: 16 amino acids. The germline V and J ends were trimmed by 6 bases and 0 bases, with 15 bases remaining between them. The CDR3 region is CSAWDSGHSGANVLTF. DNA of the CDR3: TGCAGTGCCTGGGACAGCGGGCACTCTGGGGCCAACGTCCTGACTTTC.

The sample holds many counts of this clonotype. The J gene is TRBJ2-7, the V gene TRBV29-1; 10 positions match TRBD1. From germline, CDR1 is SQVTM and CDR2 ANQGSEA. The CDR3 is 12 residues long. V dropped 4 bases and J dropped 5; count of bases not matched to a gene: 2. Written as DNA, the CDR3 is TGCAGCGTTGGGGACAGGGGTAACGAGCAGTACTTC. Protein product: CSVGDRGNEQYF.

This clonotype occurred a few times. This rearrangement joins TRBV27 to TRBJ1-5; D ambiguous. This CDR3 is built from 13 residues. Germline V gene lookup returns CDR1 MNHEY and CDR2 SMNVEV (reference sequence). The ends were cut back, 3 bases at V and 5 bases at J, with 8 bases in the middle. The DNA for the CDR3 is TGTGCCAGCAGTTTGGCGGGTCATCAGCCCCAGCATTTT. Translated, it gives CASSLAGHQPQHF.

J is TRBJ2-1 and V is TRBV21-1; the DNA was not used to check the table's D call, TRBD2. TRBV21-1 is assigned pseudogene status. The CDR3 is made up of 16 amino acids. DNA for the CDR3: TGTGCCAGCAGCAGAGAAAGCGGGGCCGCCTACAATGAGCAGTTCTTC. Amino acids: CASSRESGAAYNEQFF.

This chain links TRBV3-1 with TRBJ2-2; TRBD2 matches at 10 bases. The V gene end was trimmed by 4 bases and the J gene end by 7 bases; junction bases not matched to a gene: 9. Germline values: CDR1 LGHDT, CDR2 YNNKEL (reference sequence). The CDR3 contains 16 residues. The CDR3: CASSRTLAGFGGELFF. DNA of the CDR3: TGTGCCAGCAGCCGCACACTAGCGGGGTTTGGCGGGGAGCTGTTTTTT.

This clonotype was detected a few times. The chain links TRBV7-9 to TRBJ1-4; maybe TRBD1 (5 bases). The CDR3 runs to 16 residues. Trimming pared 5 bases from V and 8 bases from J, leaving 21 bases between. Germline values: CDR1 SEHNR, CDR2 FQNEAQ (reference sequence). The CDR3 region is CASSVDRGPLREKLFF. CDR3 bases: TGTGCCAGCAGCGTCGACCGGGGCCCACTCCGCGAAAAACTGTTTTTT.

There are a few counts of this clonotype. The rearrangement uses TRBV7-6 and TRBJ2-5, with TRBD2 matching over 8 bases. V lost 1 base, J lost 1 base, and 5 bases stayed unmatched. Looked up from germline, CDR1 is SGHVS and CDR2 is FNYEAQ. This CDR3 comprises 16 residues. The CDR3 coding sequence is TGTGCCAGCAGCTTAGGTGGTAGCGGGGTCCAAGAGACCCAGTACTTC. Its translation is CASSLGGSGVQETQYF.

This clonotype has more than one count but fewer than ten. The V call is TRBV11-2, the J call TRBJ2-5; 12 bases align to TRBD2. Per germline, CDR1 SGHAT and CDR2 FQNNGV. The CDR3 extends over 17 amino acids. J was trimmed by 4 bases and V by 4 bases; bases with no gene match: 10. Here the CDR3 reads CASSSGGTSGWGETQYF. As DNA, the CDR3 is TGTGCCAGCAGCTCCGGAGGGACTAGCGGGTGGGGAGAGACCCAGTACTTC.

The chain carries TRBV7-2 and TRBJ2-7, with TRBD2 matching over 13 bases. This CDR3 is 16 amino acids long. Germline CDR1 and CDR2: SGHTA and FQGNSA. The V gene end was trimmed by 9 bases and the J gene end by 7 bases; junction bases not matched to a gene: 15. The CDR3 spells CASRLRTSGGYNEQYF. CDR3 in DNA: TGTGCCAGTCGACTCAGGACTAGCGGGGGCTACAATGAGCAGTACTTC.

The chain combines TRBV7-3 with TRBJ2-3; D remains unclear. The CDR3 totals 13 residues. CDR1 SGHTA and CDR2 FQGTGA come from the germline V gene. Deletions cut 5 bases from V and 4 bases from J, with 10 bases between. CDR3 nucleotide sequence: TGTGCCAGCAGCGCAAGGTGGGCAGATACGCAGTATTTT. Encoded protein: CASSARWADTQYF.

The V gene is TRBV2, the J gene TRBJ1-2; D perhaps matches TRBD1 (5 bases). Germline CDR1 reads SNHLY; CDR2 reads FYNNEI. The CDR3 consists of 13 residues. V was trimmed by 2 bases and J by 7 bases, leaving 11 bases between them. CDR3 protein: CASSESAGGGYTF. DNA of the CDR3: TGTGCCAGCAGTGAATCGGCGGGGGGTGGCTACACCTTC.

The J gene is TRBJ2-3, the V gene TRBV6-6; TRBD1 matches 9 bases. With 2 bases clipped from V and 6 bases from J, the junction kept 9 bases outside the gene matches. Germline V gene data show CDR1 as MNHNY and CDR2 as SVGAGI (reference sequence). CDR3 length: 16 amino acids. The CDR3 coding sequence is TGTGCCAGCAGTTACAGCGGACAGGGGACCTCCGATACGCAGTATTTT. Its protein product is CASSYSGQGTSDTQYF.

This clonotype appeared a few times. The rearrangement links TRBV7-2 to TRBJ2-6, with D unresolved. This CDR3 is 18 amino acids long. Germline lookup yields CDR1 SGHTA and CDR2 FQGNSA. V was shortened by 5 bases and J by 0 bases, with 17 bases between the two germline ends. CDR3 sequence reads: CASSPIIRLPSGANVLTF. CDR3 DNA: TGTGCCAGCAGCCCCATAATTAGGTTACCCTCTGGGGCCAACGTCCTGACTTTC.

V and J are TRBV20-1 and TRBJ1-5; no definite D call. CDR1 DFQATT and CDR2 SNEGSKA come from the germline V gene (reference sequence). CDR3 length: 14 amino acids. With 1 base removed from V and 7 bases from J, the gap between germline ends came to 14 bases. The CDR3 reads CSARGWGSGQPQHF. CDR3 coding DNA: TGCAGTGCTAGAGGCTGGGGTTCGGGCCAGCCCCAGCATTTT.

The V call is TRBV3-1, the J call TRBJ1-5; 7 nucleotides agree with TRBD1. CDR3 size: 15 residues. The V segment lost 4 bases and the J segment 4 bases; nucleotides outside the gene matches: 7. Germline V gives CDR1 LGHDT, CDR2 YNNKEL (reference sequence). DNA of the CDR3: TGTGCCAGCAGCCCTTCGGACAGGACGAATCAGCCCCAGCATTTT. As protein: CASSPSDRTNQPQHF.